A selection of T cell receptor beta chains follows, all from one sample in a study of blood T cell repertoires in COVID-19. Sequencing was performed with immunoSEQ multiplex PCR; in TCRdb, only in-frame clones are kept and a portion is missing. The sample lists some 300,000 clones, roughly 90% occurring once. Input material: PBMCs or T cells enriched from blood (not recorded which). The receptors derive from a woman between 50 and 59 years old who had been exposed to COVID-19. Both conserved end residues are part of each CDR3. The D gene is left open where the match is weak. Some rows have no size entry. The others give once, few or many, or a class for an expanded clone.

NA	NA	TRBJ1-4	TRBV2	CASRPGMDEKLFF	TGTGCCAGCAGGCCCGGGATGGATGAAAAACTGTTTTTT
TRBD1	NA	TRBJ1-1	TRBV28	CASSSQGKNTEAFF	TGTGCCAGCAGCTCACAGGGGAAGAACACTGAAGCTTTCTTT
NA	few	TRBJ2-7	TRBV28	CASSFQQIYEQYF	TGTGCCAGCAGTTTTCAACAGATCTACGAGCAGTACTTC
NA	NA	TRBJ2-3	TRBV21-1	CASSNPAGVSVEKDTQYF	TGTGCCAGCAGCAACCCGGCCGGGGTATCAGTTGAGAAAGATACGCAGTATTTT
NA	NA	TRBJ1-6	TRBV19	CASSIMPSSASSYNSPLHF	TGTGCCAGTAGTATAATGCCCAGCTCAGCGAGCTCCTATAATTCACCCCTCCACTTT
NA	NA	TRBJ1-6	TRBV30	CAWSDGPRGSPLHF	TGTGCCTGGAGTGACGGCCCCCGAGGTTCACCCCTCCACTTT
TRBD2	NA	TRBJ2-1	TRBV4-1	CASTATSSGDYNEQFF	TGCGCCAGCACAGCCACAAGTAGCGGGGATTACAATGAGCAGTTCTTC
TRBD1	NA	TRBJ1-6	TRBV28	CASSRGQNNSPLHF	TGTGCCAGCTCCAGGGGACAGAATAATTCACCCCTCCACTTT
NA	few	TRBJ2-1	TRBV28	CASSSTGYNEQFF	TGTGCCAGCAGTTCGACAGGTTACAATGAGCAGTTCTTC
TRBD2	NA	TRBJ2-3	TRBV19	CASSMLTRLAVSTDTQYF	TGTGCCAGTAGTATGTTGACGAGACTAGCGGTTAGCACAGATACGCAGTATTTT
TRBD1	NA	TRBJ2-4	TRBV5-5	CASSQKGDREVKNIQYF	TGTGCCAGCAGCCAAAAAGGGGACAGGGAGGTCAAAAACATTCAGTACTTC
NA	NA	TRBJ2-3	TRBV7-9	CASSFVSGIHTDTQYF	TGTGCCAGCAGCTTTGTATCGGGGATTCACACAGATACGCAGTATTTT
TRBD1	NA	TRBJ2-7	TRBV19	CASSDTRDRPYEQYF	TGTGCCAGTAGTGACACCCGGGACAGACCCTACGAGCAGTACTTC
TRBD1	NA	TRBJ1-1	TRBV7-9	CASSFNQYAEGAVTEAFF	TGTGCCAGCAGCTTCAATCAGTATGCTGAGGGGGCGGTCACTGAAGCTTTCTTT
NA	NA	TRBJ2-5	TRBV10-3	CAISLTNGAQETQYF	TGTGCCATCTCCCTGACTAACGGCGCCCAAGAGACCCAGTACTTC
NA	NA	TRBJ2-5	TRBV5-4	CASSIQQGRQETQYF	TGTGCCAGCAGCATTCAACAGGGACGCCAAGAGACCCAGTACTTC
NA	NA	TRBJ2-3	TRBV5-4	CASSLDRSTDTQYF	TGTGCCAGCAGCTTGGACAGGAGCACAGATACGCAGTATTTT
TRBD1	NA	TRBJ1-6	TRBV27	CASSFGTGLLSYNSPLHF	TGTGCCAGCAGTTTCGGGACAGGCCTCCTCTCCTATAATTCACCCCTCCACTTT
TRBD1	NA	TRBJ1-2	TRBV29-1	CSVDGFGVGQAYGYTF	TGCAGCGTTGATGGCTTCGGGGTGGGACAGGCCTATGGCTACACCTTC
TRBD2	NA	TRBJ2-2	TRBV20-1	CSASPSGGFEELFF	TGCAGTGCTAGTCCTAGCGGGGGATTTGAGGAGCTGTTTTTT
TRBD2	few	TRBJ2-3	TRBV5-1	CASSTGTSGGSADTQYF	TGCGCCAGCAGCACCGGGACTAGCGGGGGCTCAGCAGATACGCAGTATTTT
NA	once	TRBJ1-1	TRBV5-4	CASSGGGKTMNTEAFF	TGTGCCAGCAGCGGCGGGGGGAAGACTATGAACACTGAAGCTTTCTTT
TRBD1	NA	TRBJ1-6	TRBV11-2	CASSARQGQNSPLHF	TGTGCCAGCAGCGCCCGACAGGGACAAAATTCACCCCTCCACTTT
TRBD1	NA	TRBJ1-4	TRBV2	CASRAGTGRGREKLFF	TGTGCCAGCAGAGCCGGGACAGGGAGGGGTCGGGAAAAACTGTTTTTT
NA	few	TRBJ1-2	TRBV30	CAWSTGLPYVSNYGYTF	TGTGCCTGGAGTACAGGGCTTCCTTACGTTTCTAACTATGGCTACACCTTC
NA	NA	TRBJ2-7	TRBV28	CASSRGLTVKSSYEQYF	TGTGCCAGCAGTAGGGGACTCACTGTAAAAAGCTCCTACGAGCAGTACTTC
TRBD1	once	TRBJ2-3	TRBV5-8	CASSPTGRGQKDTQYF	TGTGCCAGCAGCCCGACCGGCAGGGGGCAAAAAGATACGCAGTATTTT
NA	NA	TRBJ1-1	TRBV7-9	CASSLGRQTEAFF	TGTGCCAGCAGCTTAGGGCGACAGACTGAAGCTTTCTTT
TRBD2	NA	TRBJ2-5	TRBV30	CAWSRGGASETQYF	TGTGCCTGGAGTCGCGGGGGGGCGTCAGAGACCCAGTACTTC
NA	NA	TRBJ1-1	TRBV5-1	CASSLGTVNTEAFF	TGCGCCAGCAGCTTGGGAACAGTCAACACTGAAGCTTTCTTT
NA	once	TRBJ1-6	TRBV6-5	CASSRRGTHNSPLHF	TGTGCCAGCTCTCGGAGGGGCACGCATAATTCACCCCTCCACTTT
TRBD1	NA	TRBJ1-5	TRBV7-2	CASSFGQGLNQPQHF	TGTGCCAGCAGCTTTGGACAGGGGCTCAATCAGCCCCAGCATTTT
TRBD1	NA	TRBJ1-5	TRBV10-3	CAINPTGGDQPQHF	TGTGCCATCAACCCGACAGGGGGCGATCAGCCCCAGCATTTT
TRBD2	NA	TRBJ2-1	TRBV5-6	CASSLEAGLAGYYNEQFF	TGTGCCAGCAGCTTGGAAGCTGGGTTAGCGGGGTATTACAATGAGCAGTTCTTC
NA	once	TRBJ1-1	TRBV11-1	CASSYWNTEAFF	TGTGCCAGCAGTTATTGGAACACTGAAGCTTTCTTT